This TCR beta chain was recovered during a study of blood T cell repertoires in COVID-19. Generated by immunoSEQ multiplex PCR, the TCRdb table keeps only in-frame clones and is missing some. The sample consists of some 250,000 clones, approximately 90% of them appearing once. The V gene's germline CDR1 is KGHDR and CDR2 SFDVKD. The CDR3 extends over 14 amino acids. The ends lost 7 bases at V and 1 base at J; junction bases unmatched: 3. The source is a man aged 55-75 years who had recovered from COVID-19. Material: peripheral blood. This rearrangement joins TRBV24-1 to TRBJ2-5; 9 bases fit TRBD2. DNA of the CDR3: TGTGCCACCAGAGGTAGCGGGGGCCAAGAGACCCAGTACTTC. The encoded protein is CATRGSGGQETQYF.